This is a list of T cell receptor beta chains from one sample in a study of post-analysis software for immune sequencing data. One entry per CDR3 protein, called by TCRdb with MiXCR from the PCR reads. This sample yields about 770,000 distinct CDR3 sequences, of which 46% are seen a single time; roughly 4.4% belongs to the top ten. The sequenced material came from blood. Every receptor here comes from a girl aged 5-17 years with multiple sclerosis. Both conserved end residues are part of each CDR3. Each record gives: clone size, J gene, V gene, D gene, CDR3 protein, CDR3 DNA. The D gene is left open where the match is weak. Expanded clones are given a class, and other clones once, few, many or no size at all.

NA | TRBJ2-1 | TRBV4-3 | TRBD1 | CASSRGRQGAWQPSSNEQFF | TGCGCCAGCAGCCGCGGAAGACAGGGGGCATGGCAACCTTCTTCAAATGAGCAGTTCTTC
NA | TRBJ2-3 | TRBV6-6 | NA | CASGETDTQYF | TGTGCCAGTGGGGAGACAGATACGCAGTATTTT
few | TRBJ2-4 | TRBV12-3/TRBV12-4 | NA | CASSLTQINIQYF | TGTGCCAGCAGTTTAACTCAAATAAACATTCAGTACTTC
many | TRBJ1-5 | TRBV3-1 | NA | CASSQGGNQPQHF | TGTGCCAGCAGCCAAGGCGGGAATCAGCCCCAGCATTTT
NA | TRBJ2-3 | TRBV7-9 | TRBD2 | CASSPMGGDLSDTQYF | TGTGCCAGCAGCCCTATGGGAGGGGATCTCTCAGATACGCAGTATTTT
NA | TRBJ1-6 | TRBV28 | NA | CASMAGGPYNSPLHF | TGTGCCAGCATGGCAGGAGGGCCTTATAATTCACCCCTCCACTTT
few | TRBJ2-1 | TRBV3-1 | TRBD2 | CASSQVSLAESEQFF | TGTGCCAGCAGCCAAGTATCGCTAGCGGAGAGTGAGCAGTTCTTC
few | TRBJ2-1 | TRBV15 | TRBD1 | CATSRDRTGRNEQFF | TGTGCCACCAGCAGAGACAGGACAGGGAGGAATGAGCAGTTCTTC
NA | TRBJ2-6 | TRBV4-3 | NA | CASSQDPAGTSGANVLTF | TGCGCCAGCAGCCAAGATCCTGCAGGAACCTCTGGGGCCAACGTCCTGACTTTC
once | TRBJ1-2 | TRBV20-1 | NA | CSAPGGATTGGYTF | TGCAGTGCTCCGGGGGGGGCCACTACAGGTGGCTACACCTTC
NA | TRBJ2-5 | TRBV10-3 | TRBD2 | CAISGGGSGAAQETQYF | TGTGCCATCAGTGGGGGGGGTAGCGGGGCCGCCCAAGAGACCCAGTACTTC
NA | TRBJ2-7 | TRBV11-3 | TRBD2 | CASSAMAGGLYEQYF | TGTGCCAGCAGCGCGATGGCGGGAGGGCTCTACGAGCAGTACTTC
few | TRBJ2-5 | TRBV4-3 | NA | CASSQNQLGATQYF | TGCGCCAGCAGCCAAAATCAACTAGGAGCGACCCAGTACTTC
NA | TRBJ2-7 | TRBV6-5 | TRBD1 | CASSYLGTGVYNEQYF | TGTGCCAGCAGTTACCTCGGGACAGGGGTTTACAATGAGCAGTACTTC
NA | TRBJ2-1 | TRBV28 | TRBD2 | CASSPRTSGRFLNEQFF | TGTGCCAGCAGTCCACGGACTAGCGGGAGGTTTTTAAATGAGCAGTTCTTC
NA | TRBJ2-7 | TRBV2 | NA | CASSEEQTPRDTYEQYF | TGTGCCAGCAGTGAGGAGCAAACCCCGAGGGATACTTACGAGCAGTACTTC
few | TRBJ2-7 | TRBV20-1 | NA | CSAIRTDYEQYF | TGCAGTGCCATTAGGACAGACTACGAGCAGTACTTC
NA | TRBJ2-7 | TRBV10-3 | NA | CAISESESYEQYF | TGTGCCATCAGTGAGTCGGAGAGCTACGAGCAGTACTTC
NA | TRBJ2-7 | TRBV29-1 | NA | CSVEDRVGEQYF | TGCAGCGTTGAAGACAGGGTGGGTGAGCAGTACTTC
few | TRBJ2-6 | TRBV20-1 | TRBD2 | CSARATMQRERPPGANVLTF | TGCAGTGCTAGAGCCACCATGCAGCGGGAGCGCCCCCCTGGGGCCAACGTCCTGACTTTC
few | TRBJ1-2 | TRBV29-1 | NA | CSVEGGTAGYGYTF | TGCAGCGTTGAAGGCGGGACCGCGGGTTATGGCTACACCTTC
once | TRBJ2-1 | TRBV6-2/TRBV6-3 | TRBD1 | CASSGPHRGPPGNEQFF | TGTGCCAGCAGCGGACCCCACAGGGGGCCCCCTGGTAATGAGCAGTTCTTC
NA | TRBJ2-5 | TRBV6-5 | NA | CASSYSIGAPRGQETQYF | TGTGCCAGCAGTTACTCAATTGGTGCCCCACGAGGGCAGGAGACCCAGTACTTC
few | TRBJ2-1 | TRBV6-5 | NA | CASSRGIADEQFF | TGTGCCAGCAGCCGAGGAATAGCAGATGAGCAGTTCTTC
few | TRBJ2-3 | TRBV20-1 | TRBD2 | CSAPGLAGATDTQYF | TGCAGTGCCCCAGGACTAGCGGGAGCGACAGATACGCAGTATTTT
NA | TRBJ2-3 | TRBV20-1 | NA | CSARVDRLRTDTQYF | TGCAGTGCTAGAGTCGACCGATTACGCACAGATACGCAGTATTTT
NA | TRBJ2-6 | TRBV29-1 | NA | CSVEGLSGANVLTF | TGCAGCGTTGAGGGCCTCTCTGGGGCCAACGTCCTGACTTTC
NA | TRBJ1-1 | TRBV7-9 | NA | CASSLRQADEAFF | TGTGCCAGCAGCTTGAGGCAGGCGGATGAAGCTTTCTTT
NA | TRBJ1-1 | TRBV7-3 | NA | CASSANGGGRNAEAFF | TGTGCCAGCAGCGCCAACGGAGGGGGAAGGAACGCTGAAGCTTTCTTT
few | TRBJ2-1 | TRBV12-3/TRBV12-4 | TRBD1 | CASSLTGATYNEQFF | TGTGCCAGCAGTCTCACAGGGGCCACCTACAATGAGCAGTTCTTC
few | TRBJ2-1 | TRBV28 | TRBD2 | CASSLSPTSGAYYNEQFF | TGTGCCAGCAGTTTATCCCCCACTAGCGGGGCCTACTACAATGAGCAGTTCTTC
few | TRBJ2-1 | TRBV4-3 | NA | CASSQGGLADYNEQFF | TGCGCCAGCAGCCAAGGAGGGCTAGCAGACTACAATGAGCAGTTCTTC
NA | TRBJ2-3 | TRBV7-2 | NA | CASSLDTARTDTQYF | TGTGCCAGCAGCCTTGACACGGCACGCACAGATACGCAGTATTTT
NA | TRBJ2-7 | TRBV15 | NA | CATSRGADIYEQYF | TGTGCCACCAGCAGAGGGGCAGACATATACGAGCAGTACTTC
NA | TRBJ2-5 | TRBV6-2/TRBV6-3 | TRBD1 | CASSSGQGEYF | TGTGCCAGCAGCTCCGGACAGGGAGAGTACTTC
few | TRBJ1-4 | TRBV5-1 | NA | CASSLSSANEKLFF | TGCGCCAGCAGCTTGTCCAGCGCCAATGAAAAACTGTTTTTT
NA | TRBJ2-7 | TRBV11-3 | TRBD1 | CASSGRTGTASYEQYF | TGTGCCAGCAGCGGCCGAACCGGGACAGCTTCCTATGAGCAGTACTTC
few | TRBJ2-1 | TRBV14 | NA | CASSQDSHPVYNEQFF | TGTGCCAGCAGCCAAGATTCGCATCCTGTATACAATGAGCAGTTCTTC
NA | TRBJ2-7 | TRBV20-1 | TRBD2 | CSARIVGVSGTSPTYEQYF | TGCAGTGCTAGAATCGTAGGGGTCAGCGGGACCTCGCCTACCTACGAGCAGTACTTC
few | TRBJ2-5 | TRBV6-2/TRBV6-3 | NA | CASSYSATGQETQYF | TGTGCCAGCAGTTACTCGGCGACAGGCCAAGAGACCCAGTACTTC
NA | TRBJ1-1 | TRBV6-1 | NA | CASRGLMNTEAFF | TGTGCCAGCCGGGGACTCATGAACACTGAAGCTTTCTTT
few | TRBJ2-7 | TRBV2 | TRBD1 | CASMGTGTGSYEQYF | TGTGCCAGCATGGGGACAGGTACGGGCTCCTACGAGCAGTACTTC
NA | TRBJ2-1 | TRBV20-1 | NA | CSARGPGGEQFF | TGCAGTGCTAGAGGTCCTGGGGGGGAGCAGTTCTTC
NA | TRBJ2-7 | TRBV27 | NA | CASRSTDTYEQYF | TGTGCCAGCCGCTCGACGGATACCTACGAGCAGTACTTC
NA | TRBJ1-1 | TRBV29-1 | TRBD1 | CRGGTGTEAFF | TGCAGAGGCGGGACAGGCACTGAAGCTTTCTTT
NA | TRBJ2-3 | TRBV12-3/TRBV12-4 | NA | CASSPDIDTDTQYF | TGTGCCAGCAGCCCGGACATAGACACAGATACGCAGTATTTT
NA | TRBJ1-4 | TRBV29-1 | NA | CSVEQGQKLFF | TGCAGCGTCGAACAAGGTCAAAAACTGTTTTTT
many | TRBJ2-7 | TRBV9 | NA | CASSPRPVPTAYEQYF | TGTGCCAGCAGCCCACGCCCCGTTCCGACGGCCTACGAGCAGTACTTC
few | TRBJ2-7 | TRBV7-2 | TRBD1 | CASSPRQGFREQYF | TGTGCCAGCAGCCCAAGACAGGGCTTTCGCGAGCAGTACTTC
NA | TRBJ2-7 | TRBV7-7 | NA | CASSDGLEQYF | TGTGCTAGCAGCGACGGACTAGAGCAGTACTTC
few | TRBJ2-5 | TRBV7-3 | NA | CASSLGGTAKETQYF | TGTGCCAGCAGCTTAGGGGGGACAGCCAAAGAGACCCAGTACTTC
few | TRBJ2-3 | TRBV10-3 | NA | CAISTSSDTQYF | TGTGCCATCAGTACTAGCTCGGATACGCAGTATTTT
NA | TRBJ2-3 | TRBV9 | NA | CASSVEESKDTQYF | TGTGCCAGCAGCGTAGAGGAGTCTAAAGATACGCAGTATTTT
few | TRBJ2-7 | TRBV27 | NA | CASSLSPLPRSYEQYF | TGTGCCAGCAGTTTAAGTCCGCTCCCTAGGTCCTACGAGCAGTACTTC
few | TRBJ2-7 | TRBV12-3/TRBV12-4 | TRBD2 | CASSPGLAGGKQYF | TGTGCCAGCAGTCCGGGACTAGCGGGAGGAAAGCAGTACTTC
few | TRBJ2-1 | TRBV20-1 | NA | CSARVRLPSYNEQFF | TGCAGTGCTAGAGTCAGGTTGCCCTCCTACAATGAGCAGTTCTTC
NA | TRBJ1-4 | TRBV7-2 | TRBD1 | CASSNRGEKLFF | TGTGCCAGCAGCAACAGGGGTGAAAAACTGTTTTTT
NA | TRBJ1-1 | TRBV5-6 | TRBD1 | CASSVGTVLKAFF | TGTGCCAGCAGCGTAGGGACAGTTTTAAAGGCTTTCTTT
NA | TRBJ2-3 | TRBV29-1 | NA | CSVAQSKDTQYF | TGCAGCGTTGCCCAGTCAAAAGATACGCAGTATTTT
few | TRBJ2-4 | TRBV18 | NA | CASSPRVAKNIQYF | TGTGCCAGCTCACCGCGGGTTGCCAAAAACATTCAGTACTTC